The T cell receptor (beta chain) described here comes from a study of CD8 T cells in ankylosing spondylitis listed by TCRdb under 2017. With respect to the entire study: The study profiled T cell receptor beta repertoires in healthy donors and ankylosing spondylitis patients to find disease-linked TCR variants. In total, the full study cohort was made up of 85 to 140 healthy donors and 25 ankylosing spondylitis patients. Peripheral blood was sampled, and synovial fluid was additionally collected from ankylosing spondylitis patients.

Instrument on record: Illumina HiSeq 2500. Quantitative 5'-RACE with molecular barcodes was used to prepare TCR beta libraries. Per the authors' processing: A new computational method, built on a probabilistic model of VDJ rearrangement, was used to identify disease-linked TCR variants. TCRdb trimmed public reads at Q25 via fastp, called clones via MiXCR and kept in-frame beta chains. Rows merge per CDR3 protein into single entries with the most common DNA and genes. In this record, the V and J calls reflect TCRdb's handling and not the investigators' own analysis. Counted in this sample were under 250,000 distinct CDR3 sequences; about 6.7% of them appeared once. Of the sample, approximately 14% is held by the ten largest clones. General study outcomes and caveats: Some of the motif variants had been reported before in the synovial fluid and blood of reactive arthritis patients, a finding that suggests common disease-initiation mechanisms. The disease-linked clones were reported as significantly enriched in matched synovial fluid samples from ankylosing spondylitis patients. A TCR beta motif made up of several highly homologous amino acid variants appeared to be characteristic of blood from ankylosing spondylitis patients. A CD8+ phenotype was shown by the disease-linked clones, which were found at relatively low frequencies in peripheral blood.

This clonotype was found a few times. Its antigen is currently not known. Per-base quality was not reported, and no clone a single base away is much larger than it. CDR1 SGHRS and CDR2 YFSETQ were looked up in the germline V gene. The CDR3 has 14 amino acids, counting the end cysteine and phenylalanine. Only the CDR3 part of the read is kept: 42 bases, read in frame from the first base. V is reduced by 4 bases and J by 5 bases, leaving a spacing of 15 bases between them. The sample was blood, either unsorted or a sorted T cell fraction (not recorded which). The receptor's source is a male donor with ankylosing spondylitis. The sequence links TRBV5-1 to TRBJ1-2, with the D gene not clear enough to name. The CDR3 region: CASSPHQVGYGYTF. The nucleotides read TGCGCCAGCAGCCCACATCAGGTCGGGTATGGCTACACCTTC.